This entry concerns a single TCR beta chain. Its antigen is currently unknown. The source of the sample is a study of identical twins. Broader study findings: It was out-of-frame TCR alpha sharing in monozygotic twins that models underestimated.

TCRdb reanalysed the 5' RACE reads using MiXCR and keeps one entry per CDR3 protein. This table has 500,000 or so distinct CDR3 sequences, about 14% appearing once. In every case, the donor was a healthy Caucasian. Losses at the gene ends were 4 bases for V and 0 bases for J; bases not matched to a gene: 6. The germline CDR1 and CDR2 sequences are SGHAT and FQNNGV. CDR3 length equals 16 residues. The same sample was also used in a study of yellow fever vaccine responses in identical twins.

This chain links TRBV11-2 with TRBJ1-1, with 9 bases that match TRBD1. This clonotype was obtained from a woman aged 18-29 years in good health. Material: CD4+ T cells sorted from blood. DNA of the CDR3: TGTGCCAGCAGCTCCCAGTACAGGGGGCTGAACACTGAAGCTTTCTTT. Encoded protein: CASSSQYRGLNTEAFF.